Here is one T cell receptor beta chain with its context. Donors in the study were healthy people who gave bone marrow. This PCR relied on a set of 60 Vbeta primers and 13 Jbeta primers. The protocol was immunoSEQ multiplex PCR, while the TCRdb copy is restricted to in-frame clones and leaves out a portion. The table shows approximately 59,000 clones, with 55% to 65% occurring only once. This CDR3 is built from 14 residues. Germline CDR1 and CDR2: PRHDT and FYEKMQ (reference sequence). After removal of 11 bases from V and 9 bases from J, the junction contained 12 bases not matched to a gene. This sample stems from a study of cytomegalovirus exposure and HLA in healthy donors.

The sample was PBMCs. J is TRBJ2-1 and V is TRBV13; TRBD2 matches 11 bases. This clonotype was obtained from a man aged 30 to 39 in good health and CMV-seronegative. The CDR3, as DNA: TGTGCCGGCGCAGATAGCGGGGGGGCCGGTGAGCAGTTCTTC. Encoded protein: CAGADSGGAGEQFF. The whole variable domain, remainder taken from reference TRBV13 and TRBJ2-1, is AAGVIQSPRHLIKEKRETATLKCYPIPRHDTVYWYQQGPGQDPQFLISFYEKMQSDKGSIPDRFSAQQFSDYHSELNMSSLELGDSALYFCAGADSGGAGEQFFGPGTRLTVL.